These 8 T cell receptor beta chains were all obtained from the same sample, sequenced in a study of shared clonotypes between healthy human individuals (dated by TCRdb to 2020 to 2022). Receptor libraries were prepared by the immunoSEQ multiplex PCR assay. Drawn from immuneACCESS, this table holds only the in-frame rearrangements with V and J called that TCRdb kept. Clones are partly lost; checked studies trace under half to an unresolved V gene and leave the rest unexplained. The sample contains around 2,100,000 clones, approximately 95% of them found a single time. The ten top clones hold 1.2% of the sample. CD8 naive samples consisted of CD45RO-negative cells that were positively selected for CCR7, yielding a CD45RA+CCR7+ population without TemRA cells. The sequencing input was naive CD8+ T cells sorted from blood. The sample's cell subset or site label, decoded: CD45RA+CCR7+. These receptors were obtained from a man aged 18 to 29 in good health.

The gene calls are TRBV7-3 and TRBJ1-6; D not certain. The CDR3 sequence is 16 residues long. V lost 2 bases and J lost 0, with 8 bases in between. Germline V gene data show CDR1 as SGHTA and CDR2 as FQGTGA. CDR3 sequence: CASSLEGGSYNSPLHF. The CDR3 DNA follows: TGTGCCAGCAGCTTAGAGGGCGGCTCCTATAATTCACCCCTCCACTTT.

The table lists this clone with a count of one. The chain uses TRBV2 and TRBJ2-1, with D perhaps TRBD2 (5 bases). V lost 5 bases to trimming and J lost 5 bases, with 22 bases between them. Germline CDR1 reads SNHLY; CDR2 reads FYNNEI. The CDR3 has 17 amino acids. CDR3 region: CASSSSDIGAEHNEQFF. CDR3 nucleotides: TGTGCCAGCAGTAGTAGCGATATTGGAGCGGAACACAATGAGCAGTTCTTC.

The CDR3: CASSPSGDGRETQYF. In DNA form, the CDR3 reads TGTGCCAGCAGTCCCAGTGGAGACGGTAGGGAGACCCAGTACTTC. The chain links TRBV27 to TRBJ2-5; D is ambiguous. CDR3 length: 15 amino acids. V was cut by 5 bases and J by 5 bases, with 18 bases left in between. Germline-derived CDR1 and CDR2 are MNHEY and SMNVEV (reference sequence).

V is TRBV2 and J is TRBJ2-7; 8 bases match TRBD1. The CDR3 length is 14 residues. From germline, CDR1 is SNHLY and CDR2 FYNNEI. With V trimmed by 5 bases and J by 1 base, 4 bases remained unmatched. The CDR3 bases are TGTGCCAGCAGTCCGGACAGGGTATCCTACGAGCAGTACTTC. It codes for CASSPDRVSYEQYF.

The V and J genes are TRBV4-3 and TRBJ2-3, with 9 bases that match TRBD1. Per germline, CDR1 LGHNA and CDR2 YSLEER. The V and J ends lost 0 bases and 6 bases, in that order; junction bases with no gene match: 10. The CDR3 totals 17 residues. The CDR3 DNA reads TGCGCCAGCAGCCAAGAAGGGACAGGGACTTTCTTTGATACGCAGTATTTT. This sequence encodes CASSQEGTGTFFDTQYF.

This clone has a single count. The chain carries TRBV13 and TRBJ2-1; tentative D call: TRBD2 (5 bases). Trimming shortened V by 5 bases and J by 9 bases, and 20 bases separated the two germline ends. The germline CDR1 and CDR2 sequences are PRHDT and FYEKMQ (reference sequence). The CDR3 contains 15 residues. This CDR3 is CASSDSDGKRGEQFF. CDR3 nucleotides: TGTGCCAGCAGCGACTCAGACGGGAAGCGTGGTGAGCAGTTCTTC.

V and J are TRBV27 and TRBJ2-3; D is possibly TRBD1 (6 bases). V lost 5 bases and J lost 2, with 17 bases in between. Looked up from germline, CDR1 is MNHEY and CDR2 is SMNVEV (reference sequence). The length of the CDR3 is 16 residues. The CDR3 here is CASSPYRETLTDTQYF. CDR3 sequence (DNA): TGTGCCAGCAGTCCATACAGGGAAACCCTCACAGATACGCAGTATTTT.

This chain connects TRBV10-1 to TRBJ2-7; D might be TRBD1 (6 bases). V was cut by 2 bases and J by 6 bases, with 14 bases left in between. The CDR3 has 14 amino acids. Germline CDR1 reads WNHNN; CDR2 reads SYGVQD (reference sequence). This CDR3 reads CASSEPLQGSEQYF. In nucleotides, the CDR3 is TGCGCCAGCAGTGAGCCTTTACAGGGTAGCGAGCAGTACTTC.